This T cell receptor (beta chain) comes out of a study of PD-1 blockade in classical Hodgkin lymphoma. This table comes from immunoSEQ multiplex PCR, and its TCRdb copy is limited to in-frame clones, with some not included. The repertoire holds tens of thousands of clones, with roughly 91% as singletons. V lost 1 base to trimming and J lost 4 bases, with 17 bases between them. This CDR3 has 16 residues. The germline V gene encodes CDR1 GTSNPN and CDR2 SVGIG (reference sequence). Following autologous stem cell transplantation, relapse occurred in every patient, and exposure to brentuximab vedotin varied.

V and J are TRBV30 and TRBJ1-5; possible D gene TRBD1, 6 bases. The sequence came from a human donor with classical Hodgkin lymphoma. The source was peripheral blood mononuclear cells (PBMCs), collected at baseline. CDR3 nucleotides: TGTGCCTGGAGTGCCGGGACAAACGCGCCTAATCAGCCCCAGCATTTT. This encodes CAWSAGTNAPNQPQHF.